This entry lists 23 T cell receptor beta chains sequenced from one sample in a study of cytotoxic CD8 clonotypes in ibrutinib-treated CLL. The data were produced by immunoSEQ multiplex PCR, yet TCRdb's version contains in-frame clones alone and is incomplete. The data show tens of thousands of clones, 45% to 70% seen once. The material was PBMCs, obtained after 24 months of ibrutinib treatment. All receptors come from a human donor with chronic lymphocytic leukemia.

V gene TRBV14 combines with J gene TRBJ2-7; 7 nucleotides align to TRBD1. Per germline, CDR1 SGHDN and CDR2 FVKESK. V lost 2 bases and J lost 6; bases outside the gene matches: 10. CDR3 size: 15 residues. The CDR3 loop reads CASSQLARGLREQYV. DNA for the CDR3: TGTGCCAGCAGCCAATTAGCTAGGGGGCTTCGCGAGCAGTACGTC.

This clone was detected a few times. The genes are TRBV29-1 and TRBJ2-1, with 9 nucleotides matching TRBD2. The CDR3 sequence is 14 residues long. The J segment lost 16 bases and the V segment lost 6 bases, leaving 19 bases of the junction unmatched. The germline gives CDR1 SQVTM, CDR2 ANQGSEA. CDR3 in amino acids: CSVRSGAGGPFLFF. DNA of the CDR3: TGCAGCGTAAGATCCGGCGCGGGGGGGCCTTTTTTATTCTTC.

This sequence joins TRBV28 and TRBJ1-1; 10 nucleotides line up with TRBD1. The CDR3 is 15 amino acids. From germline, CDR1 is MDHEN and CDR2 SYDVKM. V shed 4 bases and J 0 bases; nucleotides not matched to a gene: 2. In DNA, the CDR3 is TGTGCCAGCAGTTCGACAGGGGGCTTGAACACTGAAGCTTTCTTT. Encoded protein: CASSSTGGLNTEAFF.

This clone was seen just once. The chain combines TRBV7-8 with TRBJ1-5; weak D call: TRBD1 (5 bases). This CDR3 comprises 18 residues. Trimming removed 4 bases at V and 0 bases at J, with 19 bases between. Germline V gives CDR1 SGHVS, CDR2 FQNEAQ. CDR3 nucleotides: TGTGCCAGCAGCTCCGCCAGGGATCCACTGTATAGCAATCAGCCCCAGCATTTT. Translation: CASSSARDPLYSNQPQHF.

V gene TRBV19 combines with J gene TRBJ2-7, with 8 bases aligning to TRBD1. The J segment lost 0 bases and the V segment lost 1 base, leaving 2 bases of the junction unmatched. This CDR3 has 15 amino acids. Germline CDR1 LNHDA, CDR2 SQIVND (reference sequence). The CDR3 region has the DNA TGTGCCAGTAGTATAGGAGGACAGGGCTCCTACGAGCAGTACTTC. Translating gives CASSIGGQGSYEQYF.

The chain couples TRBV7-2 to TRBJ2-5, with D hard to call. CDR3 size: 13 residues. V lost 6 bases and J lost 5, with 13 bases in between. CDR1 and CDR2 from the germline V gene are SGHTA and FQGNSA. The CDR3 is CASSTSPPETQYF. The CDR3 region has the DNA TGTGCCAGCAGTACATCACCCCCGGAGACCCAGTACTTC.

The V and J genes are TRBV11-2 and TRBJ2-7; TRBD2 matches at 8 bases. The CDR3 consists of 15 residues. V gave up 1 base and J gave up 9 bases; unmatched junction bases: 11. CDR1 is SGHAT and CDR2 is FQNNGV in the germline V gene. CDR3 in DNA: TGTGCCAGCAGCTTAGTCCTCGCGGGGGGCGGTGGGCAGTACTTC. Protein sequence: CASSLVLAGGGGQYF.

V is TRBV6-5 and J is TRBJ2-1, with 9 bases identical to TRBD1. The J segment lost 3 bases and the V segment lost 4 bases, leaving 4 bases of the junction unmatched. Germline V gene lookup returns CDR1 MNHEY and CDR2 SVGAGI. There are 15 residues in the CDR3. The CDR3 region is CASSSPGQGYNEQFF. As DNA, the CDR3 is TGTGCCAGCAGTTCTCCGGGACAGGGCTACAATGAGCAGTTCTTC.

V gene TRBV7-3 combines with J gene TRBJ2-1, with TRBD2 identical over 7 bases. This CDR3 is built from 13 residues. The V and J ends lost 2 bases and 9 bases, in that order; junction bases with no gene match: 4. Germline V CDR1 and CDR2: SGHTA, FQGTGA. In DNA, the CDR3 is TGTGCCAGCAGCTTAGTTCGGGGGGTTGAGCAGTTCTTC. As protein: CASSLVRGVEQFF.

Only a few counts were recorded for this clone. V is TRBV27 and J is TRBJ2-3; possibly TRBD2 for D (7 bases). The length of the CDR3 is 14 residues. Per germline, CDR1 MNHEY and CDR2 SMNVEV (reference sequence). Trimming took 5 bases from V and 3 from J, leaving 12 bases between them. CDR3 sequence: CASSIGGRTDTQYF. The CDR3 DNA sequence: TGTGCCAGCAGTATCGGGGGGCGGACAGATACGCAGTATTTT.

This clone showed up just a few times. The rearrangement links TRBV18 to TRBJ1-3; possible D gene TRBD1, 5 bases. Germline V gene sequence: CDR1 KGHSH, CDR2 LQKENI. Trimming removed 6 bases at V and 2 bases at J, with 8 bases between. This CDR3 comprises 13 residues. The chain's CDR3 is CASSSGTGNTIYF. CDR3 DNA sequence: TGTGCCAGCTCCTCAGGGACTGGAAACACCATATATTTT.

V is TRBV5-4 and J is TRBJ2-3; D unresolved. The CDR3 sequence is 12 residues long. Deletions cut 5 bases from V and 4 bases from J, with 8 bases between. CDR1 and CDR2 from the germline V gene are SGHNT and YYREEE (reference sequence). The CDR3 loop is CASRGVPDTQYF. The CDR3 nucleotides read TGTGCCAGCAGAGGCGTGCCAGATACGCAGTATTTT.

This clone was observed once. V usage is TRBV27 and J usage is TRBJ1-6, with a possible D match to TRBD1 (6 bases). CDR3 length: 14 amino acids. The germline V gene encodes CDR1 MNHEY and CDR2 SMNVEV (reference sequence). V was trimmed by 3 bases and J by 10 bases, leaving 13 bases between them. The CDR3 DNA follows: TGTGCCAGCAGTTTTTCGGGGGCACGGTCACCCCTCCACTTT. It is translated as CASSFSGARSPLHF.

The chain employs TRBV29-1 and TRBJ1-1; D is perhaps TRBD1 (5 bases). V lost 6 bases and J 2 bases, leaving 16 bases between the germline ends. CDR1 is SQVTM and CDR2 is ANQGSEA in the germline V gene. The CDR3 covers 14 residues. The CDR3 protein is CSVAGEWSNTEAFF. The CDR3 nucleotides read TGCAGCGTGGCGGGGGAGTGGAGTAACACTGAAGCTTTCTTT.

This rearrangement joins TRBV28 to TRBJ2-1; 11 nucleotides line up with TRBD1. CDR1 MDHEN and CDR2 SYDVKM come from the germline V gene. The length of the CDR3 is 15 residues. V was clipped by 8 bases and J by 3 bases; unmatched bases: 6. The CDR3 protein is CASRPGQGDYNEQFF. DNA for the CDR3: TGTGCCAGCCGACCGGGACAGGGGGACTACAATGAGCAGTTCTTC.

This clone was counted between two and nine times. The rearrangement links TRBV2 to TRBJ2-1; no clear D gene. Germline V lookup: CDR1 SNHLY, CDR2 FYNNEI. The CDR3 is 11 residues long. V lost 5 bases and J 5 bases, leaving 4 bases between the germline ends. CDR3 bases: TGTGCCAGCAGTAGGGACAATGAGCAGTTCTTC. The encoded protein is CASSRDNEQFF.

This clone was picked up a small number of times. The rearrangement uses TRBV5-1 and TRBJ1-5; the match to TRBD1 covers 7 bases. Germline CDR1 and CDR2: SGHRS and YFSETQ. Trimming took 5 bases from V and 0 from J; bases not matched to a gene: 5. The CDR3 has 15 amino acids. CDR3 amino acids: CASSSTGISNQPQHF. The CDR3 DNA follows: TGCGCCAGCAGTTCGACAGGGATTAGCAATCAGCCCCAGCATTTT.

The chain couples TRBV6-5 to TRBJ2-4, with 11 bases lining up with TRBD2. The V gene end was trimmed by 6 bases and the J gene end by 6 bases; junction bases not matched to a gene: 7. Germline V CDR1 and CDR2: MNHEY, SVGAGI. This CDR3 spans 15 amino acids. The CDR3 bases are TGTGCCAGCAGAGCAGTAGCGGGGGGGGTAAACATTCAGTACTTC. Encoded protein: CASRAVAGGVNIQYF.

This clone was found a few times. J is TRBJ1-6 and V is TRBV28, with TRBD1 identical over 7 bases. The CDR3 is 15 residues long. Germline CDR1 and CDR2: MDHEN and SYDVKM. With V trimmed by 5 bases and J by 7 bases, 8 bases remained unmatched. The chain's CDR3 is CASSPLDRINSPLHF. DNA of the CDR3: TGTGCCAGCAGTCCTCTGGACAGGATCAATTCACCCCTCCACTTT.

The V call is TRBV19, the J call TRBJ1-2; D unclear. CDR1 is LNHDA and CDR2 is SQIVND in the germline V gene (reference sequence). V was trimmed by 2 bases and J by 8 bases, leaving 15 bases between them. This CDR3 comprises 14 residues. The CDR3 here is CASSIFGRAVGYTF. The CDR3 nucleotides read TGTGCCAGTAGTATATTTGGGCGCGCGGTCGGCTACACCTTC.

This clone has only one observation. This sequence joins TRBV19 and TRBJ2-7; 7 bases are shared with TRBD1. With 3 bases clipped from V and 0 bases from J, the junction kept 2 bases outside the gene matches. The CDR3 loop spans 14 amino acids. Germline V gives CDR1 LNHDA, CDR2 SQIVND (reference sequence). CDR3 in amino acids: CASSMAGGSYEQYV. The DNA for the CDR3 is TGTGCCAGTAGTATGGCAGGGGGCTCCTACGAGCAGTACGTC.

The chain couples TRBV7-9 to TRBJ2-1, with TRBD2 as a possible D gene (6 bases). The CDR3 is 18 residues long. CDR1 SEHNR and CDR2 FQNEAQ come from the germline V gene (reference sequence). The V end lost 3 bases, the J end lost 4 bases, and 22 bases lay between the germline ends. The CDR3 sequence is CASSLASNWRVKYNEQFF. The CDR3 DNA reads TGTGCCAGCAGCTTGGCATCCAACTGGAGGGTGAAGTACAATGAGCAGTTCTTC.

This sequence joins TRBV11-2 and TRBJ2-7; 7 bases are shared with TRBD2. J was trimmed by 6 bases and V by 5 bases; bases with no gene match: 13. The CDR3 consists of 15 residues. Looked up from germline, CDR1 is SGHAT and CDR2 is FQNNGV. The CDR3 nucleotides read TGTGCCAGCAGCCCCCTCGCCAGGGACTATTCCGAGCAGTACTTC. Protein product: CASSPLARDYSEQYF.